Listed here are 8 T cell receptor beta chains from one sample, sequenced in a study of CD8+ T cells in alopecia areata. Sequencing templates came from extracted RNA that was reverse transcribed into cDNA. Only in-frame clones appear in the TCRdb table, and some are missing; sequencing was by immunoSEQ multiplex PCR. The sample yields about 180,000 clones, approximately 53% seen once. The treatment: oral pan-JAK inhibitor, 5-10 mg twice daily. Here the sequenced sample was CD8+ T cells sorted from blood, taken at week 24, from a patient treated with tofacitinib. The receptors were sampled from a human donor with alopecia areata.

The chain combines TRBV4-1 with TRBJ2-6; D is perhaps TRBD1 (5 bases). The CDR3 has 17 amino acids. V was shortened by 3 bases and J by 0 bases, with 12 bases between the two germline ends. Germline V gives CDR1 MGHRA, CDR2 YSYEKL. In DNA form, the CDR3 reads TGCGCCAGCAGCCAGGACCAGGGTAACTCTGGGGCCAACGTCCTGACTTTC. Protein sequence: CASSQDQGNSGANVLTF.

The CDR3: CASRTDYSNQPQHF. The CDR3 DNA follows: TGTGCCAGCCGAACAGACTATAGCAATCAGCCCCAGCATTTT. This rearrangement joins TRBV28 to TRBJ1-5; D unclear. Germline CDR1 MDHEN, CDR2 SYDVKM. CDR3 length: 14 amino acids. Trimming pared 8 bases from V and 0 bases from J, leaving 11 bases between.

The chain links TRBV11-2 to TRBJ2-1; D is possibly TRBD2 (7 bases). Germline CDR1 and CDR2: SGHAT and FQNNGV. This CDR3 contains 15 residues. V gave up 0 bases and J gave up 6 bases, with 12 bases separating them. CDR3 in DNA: TGTGCCAGCAGCTTAGAGTGGGGGGGGCCCAATGAGCAGTTCTTC. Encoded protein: CASSLEWGGPNEQFF.

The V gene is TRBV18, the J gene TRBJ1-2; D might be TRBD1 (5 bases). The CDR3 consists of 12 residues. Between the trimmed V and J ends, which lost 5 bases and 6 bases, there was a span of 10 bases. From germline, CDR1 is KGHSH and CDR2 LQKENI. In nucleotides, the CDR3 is TGTGCCAGCTCATTGGGGACCGATGGCTACACCTTC. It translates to CASSLGTDGYTF.

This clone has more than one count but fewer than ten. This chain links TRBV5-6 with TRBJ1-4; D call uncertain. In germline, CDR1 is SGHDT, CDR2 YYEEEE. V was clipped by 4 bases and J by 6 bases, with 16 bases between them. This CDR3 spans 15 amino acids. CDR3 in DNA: TGTGCCAGCAGCCAAGAGCAGATAACAGATGAAAAACTGTTTTTT. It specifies CASSQEQITDEKLFF.

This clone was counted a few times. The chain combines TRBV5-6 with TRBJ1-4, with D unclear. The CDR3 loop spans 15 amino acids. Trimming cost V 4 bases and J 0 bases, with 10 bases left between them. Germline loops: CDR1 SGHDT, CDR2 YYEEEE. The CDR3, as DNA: TGTGCCAGCAGCCCCTCCGGGGCAACTAATGAAAAACTGTTTTTT. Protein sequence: CASSPSGATNEKLFF.

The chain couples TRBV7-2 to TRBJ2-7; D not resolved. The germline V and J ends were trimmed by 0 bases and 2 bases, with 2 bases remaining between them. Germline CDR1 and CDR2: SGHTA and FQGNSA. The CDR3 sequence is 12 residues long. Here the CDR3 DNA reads TGTGCCAGCAGCTTAGCCCCCTACGAGCAGTACTTC. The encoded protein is CASSLAPYEQYF.

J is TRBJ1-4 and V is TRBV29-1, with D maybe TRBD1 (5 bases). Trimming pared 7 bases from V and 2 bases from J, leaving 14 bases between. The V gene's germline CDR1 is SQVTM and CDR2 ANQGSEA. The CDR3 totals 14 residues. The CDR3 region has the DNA TGCAGCGCTCATACGGGGGACACTAATGAAAAACTGTTTTTT. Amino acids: CSAHTGDTNEKLFF.